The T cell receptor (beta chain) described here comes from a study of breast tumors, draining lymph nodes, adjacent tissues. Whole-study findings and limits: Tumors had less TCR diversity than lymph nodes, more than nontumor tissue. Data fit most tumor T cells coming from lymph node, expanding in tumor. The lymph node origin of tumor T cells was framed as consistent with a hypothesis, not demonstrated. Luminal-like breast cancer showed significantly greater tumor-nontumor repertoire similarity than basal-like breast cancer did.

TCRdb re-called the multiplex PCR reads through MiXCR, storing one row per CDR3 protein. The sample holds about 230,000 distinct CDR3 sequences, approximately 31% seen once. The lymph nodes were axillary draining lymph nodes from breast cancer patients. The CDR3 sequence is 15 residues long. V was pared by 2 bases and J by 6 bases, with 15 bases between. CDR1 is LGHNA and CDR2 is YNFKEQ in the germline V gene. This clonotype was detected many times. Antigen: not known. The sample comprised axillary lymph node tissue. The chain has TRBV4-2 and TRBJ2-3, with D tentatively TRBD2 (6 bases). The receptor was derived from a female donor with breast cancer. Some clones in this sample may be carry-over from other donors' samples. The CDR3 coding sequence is TGTGCCAGCAGCCAACGGGACTCGGGGAGGGATACGCAGTATTTT. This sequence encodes CASSQRDSGRDTQYF.